This T cell receptor (beta chain) was profiled in a study of T cell repertoires in cytomegalovirus infection. Study-wide background: Selection of CMV epitopes for the study included recently identified HLA-C-restricted and well-studied HLA-B-restricted ones. The study's findings and limits: CMV-specific TCR beta clonotypes restricted by HLA-C dominated the ex vivo response.

The CDR3 totals 15 residues. Trimming cost V 7 bases and J 7 bases, with 20 bases left between them. In TCRdb, the reads were re-called with MiXCR into one record per CDR3 protein. The sample comprises hundreds of thousands of distinct CDR3 sequences, around 32% of which are singletons, and 15% to 20% rests with the top ten. Details on this clonotype: Its cognate antigen is unknown.

V usage is TRBV12-3 or TRBV12-4 and J usage is TRBJ1-3, with D tentatively TRBD1 (5 bases). The sequencing used cultured PBMCs, collected from culture after CMV antigen stimulation. This TCR came from a human donor in good health (CMV status not recorded). Some clones in this sample may be carry-over from other donors' samples. In DNA form, the CDR3 reads TGTGCCAGCACCCCGGGACTGGCTCCGCGGAACACCATATATTTT. Translating gives CASTPGLAPRNTIYF.